Listed below are T cell receptor beta chains from one sample, sequenced in a study of cytomegalovirus exposure and HLA in healthy donors. Some clones are missing from TCRdb's copy, which holds only in-frame ones; the method was immunoSEQ multiplex PCR. The sample has 150,000 to 180,000 clones; 70% to 85% are singletons. Sequenced input: PBMCs. Receptors originate from a man aged 25-45 years in good health and CMV-seronegative. Each CDR3 is given with its conserved first and last residue. A D gene is named only where the DNA matches it firmly. Expanded clones are given a class, and other clones once, few, many or no size at all.

size: few
J: TRBJ1-6
D: .
V: TRBV6-1
CDR3: CASSEAANSPLPF
DNA: TGTGCCAGCAGTGAAGCAGCTAATTCACCCCTCCCCTTT

size: .
J: TRBJ2-2
D: .
V: TRBV15
CDR3: CATSRAPGNSNTGELFF
DNA: TGTGCCACCAGCAGAGCCCCAGGGAACTCGAACACCGGGGAGCTGTTTTTT

size: .
J: TRBJ1-4
D: TRBD1
V: TRBV2
CDR3: CASSLGQGSEKLFF
DNA: TGTGCCAGCAGCCTGGGACAGGGGAGTGAAAAACTGTTTTTT

size: .
J: TRBJ2-1
D: TRBD2
V: TRBV7-3
CDR3: CASSLTGGMGNEQFF
DNA: TGTGCCAGCAGCCTCACGGGGGGAATGGGCAATGAGCAGTTCTTC

size: .
J: TRBJ2-4
D: TRBD2
V: TRBV5-1
CDR3: CASSPGTSGGLSCIQYF
DNA: TGCGCCAGCAGCCCCGGGACTAGCGGGGGGCTTTCTTGCATTCAGTACTTC

size: few
J: TRBJ1-1
D: .
V: TRBV30
CDR3: CAWSDPRGWNTEAFF
DNA: TGTGCCTGGAGTGATCCGAGAGGGTGGAACACTGAAGCTTTCTTT

size: .
J: TRBJ1-1
D: TRBD1
V: TRBV7-9
CDR3: CASSLELVTGGITEAFF
DNA: TGTGCCAGCAGCTTAGAATTGGTGACAGGGGGGATCACTGAAGCTTTCTTT

size: .
J: TRBJ2-3
D: .
V: TRBV9
CDR3: CASSALGGPTDTQYF
DNA: TGTGCCAGCAGCGCGCTAGGTGGCCCCACAGATACGCAGTATTTT

size: once
J: TRBJ2-7
D: .
V: TRBV30
CDR3: CAWEQGNVREQYF
DNA: TGTGCCTGGGAACAGGGAAATGTGAGGGAGCAGTACTTC

size: .
J: TRBJ2-7
D: .
V: TRBV5-6
CDR3: CASSLWTAYEQYF
DNA: TGTGCCAGCAGCTTATGGACAGCCTACGAGCAGTACTTC

size: .
J: TRBJ2-1
D: .
V: TRBV10-2
CDR3: CASREWDFQFF
DNA: TGCGCCAGCAGGGAATGGGACTTTCAGTTCTTC

size: .
J: TRBJ2-5
D: TRBD2
V: TRBV29-1
CDR3: CSVEASGGQETQYF
DNA: TGCAGCGTTGAAGCTAGCGGGGGACAAGAGACCCAGTACTTC

size: .
J: TRBJ1-1
D: .
V: TRBV30
CDR3: CAWSQLTGTEAFF
DNA: TGTGCCTGGAGTCAACTCACAGGGACTGAAGCTTTCTTT

size: .
J: TRBJ2-7
D: .
V: TRBV6-1
CDR3: CASSVWPRGLNEQYF
DNA: TGTGCCAGCAGTGTCTGGCCGCGGGGGCTAAACGAGCAGTACTTC

size: .
J: TRBJ1-3
D: .
V: TRBV7-2
CDR3: CASSLEPGVVFGGNTIYF
DNA: TGTGCCAGCAGCTTAGAACCAGGGGTAGTCTTTGGAGGAAACACCATATATTTT

size: .
J: TRBJ2-3
D: TRBD2
V: TRBV11-2
CDR3: CASSFGGGGTTDTQYF
DNA: TGTGCCAGCAGCTTTGGGGGCGGGGGGACCACAGATACGCAGTATTTT

size: .
J: TRBJ1-5
D: .
V: TRBV27
CDR3: CASSFQGSNQPQHF
DNA: TGTGCCAGCAGTTTCCAGGGTAGCAATCAGCCCCAGCATTTT

size: .
J: TRBJ1-6
D: TRBD1
V: TRBV19
CDR3: CASSTGQGNSPLHF
DNA: TGTGCCAGTAGCACTGGACAGGGTAATTCACCCCTCCACTTT

size: few
J: TRBJ1-2
D: TRBD1
V: TRBV19
CDR3: CASSSRDSRNYGYTF
DNA: TGTGCCAGTAGTTCTCGGGACAGCCGGAACTATGGCTACACCTTC

size: once
J: TRBJ2-2
D: .
V: TRBV5-1
CDR3: CASSLTQGSNTGELFF
DNA: TGCGCCAGCAGCTTGACCCAGGGTTCGAACACCGGGGAGCTGTTTTTT

size: .
J: TRBJ2-7
D: .
V: TRBV11-2
CDR3: CASSLGSGYYEQYF
DNA: TGTGCCAGCAGCTTAGGGTCAGGGTACTACGAGCAGTACTTC

size: .
J: TRBJ2-7
D: TRBD2
V: TRBV15
CDR3: CATSRDLGGVYEQYF
DNA: TGTGCCACCAGCAGAGATCTGGGAGGGGTCTACGAGCAGTACTTC

size: .
J: TRBJ1-2
D: TRBD1
V: TRBV4-2
CDR3: CASSPGQGAGYGYTF
DNA: TGTGCCAGCTCCCCGGGACAGGGGGCGGGCTATGGCTACACCTTC

size: .
J: TRBJ1-2
D: .
V: TRBV9
CDR3: CASSPKWTDYGYTF
DNA: TGTGCCAGCAGCCCCAAATGGACAGACTATGGCTACACCTTC

size: once
J: TRBJ1-2
D: TRBD1
V: TRBV5-1
CDR3: CASSSRGPEYGYPF
DNA: TGCGCCAGCAGCTCCAGGGGGCCGGAGTATGGCTACCCCTTC

size: .
J: TRBJ2-3
D: TRBD1
V: TRBV5-1
CDR3: CASSLGQGALDTQYF
DNA: TGCGCCAGCAGCTTGGGACAGGGGGCGCTTGATACGCAGTATTTT

size: few
J: TRBJ1-3
D: .
V: TRBV30
CDR3: CAWSGRGNTIYF
DNA: TGTGCCTGGAGTGGCAGGGGAAACACCATATATTTT

size: .
J: TRBJ1-3
D: .
V: TRBV4-3
CDR3: CASSQDHGNTIYF
DNA: TGCGCCAGCAGCCAAGACCATGGAAACACCATATATTTT

size: .
J: TRBJ1-1
D: .
V: TRBV14
CDR3: CASSQTDSPEAFF
DNA: TGTGCCAGCAGCCAAACGGACAGTCCTGAAGCTTTCTTT

size: .
J: TRBJ1-5
D: .
V: TRBV9
CDR3: CASSTSPGEPQHF
DNA: TGTGCCAGCAGCACCTCCCCCGGGGAGCCCCAGCATTTT

size: once
J: TRBJ1-2
D: .
V: TRBV14
CDR3: CASSQASYGYTF
DNA: TGTGCCAGCAGCCAAGCATCCTATGGCTACACCTTC

size: few
J: TRBJ2-2
D: TRBD1
V: TRBV6-5
CDR3: CASKTGGNTGELFF
DNA: TGTGCCAGCAAGACAGGGGGGAACACCGGGGAGCTGTTTTTT

size: .
J: TRBJ2-3
D: TRBD2
V: TRBV27
CDR3: CASSSRTSGGPGTQYF
DNA: TGTGCCAGCAGTTCTCGGACTAGCGGGGGCCCGGGTACGCAGTATTTT

size: .
J: TRBJ2-7
D: .
V: TRBV7-8
CDR3: CASSLLPGYYEQYF
DNA: TGTGCCAGCAGCTTACTTCCCGGTTACTACGAGCAGTACTTC

size: .
J: TRBJ2-3
D: TRBD2
V: TRBV9
CDR3: CASSRGLAGDTDTQYF
DNA: TGTGCCAGCAGCCGCGGCCTAGCGGGGGATACAGATACGCAGTATTTT

size: once
J: TRBJ1-2
D: .
V: TRBV7-9
CDR3: CSSSLGQSGYTF
DNA: TGTTCCAGCAGCTTAGGACAGAGTGGCTACACCTTC

size: .
J: TRBJ2-3
D: TRBD2
V: TRBV28
CDR3: CASNGGVRGLPSSDTQYF
DNA: TGTGCCAGCAACGGGGGGGTTAGGGGACTACCGAGTTCAGATACGCAGTATTTT

size: few
J: TRBJ1-4
D: .
V: TRBV5-6
CDR3: CASTNEGATNEKLFF
DNA: TGTGCCAGCACCAATGAGGGGGCAACTAATGAAAAACTGTTTTTT

size: .
J: TRBJ2-1
D: .
V: TRBV5-4
CDR3: CASSPPRGPMHEQFF
DNA: TGTGCCAGCAGCCCGCCGCGGGGGCCTATGCATGAGCAGTTCTTC

size: .
J: TRBJ1-5
D: TRBD1
V: TRBV5-1
CDR3: CASSFEGAGNQPQNF
DNA: TGCGCCAGCAGCTTCGAGGGGGCAGGCAATCAGCCCCAGAATTTT

size: .
J: TRBJ2-4
D: .
V: TRBV19
CDR3: CASSIGQLLGDIQYF
DNA: TGTGCCAGTAGTATCGGGCAGCTACTCGGGGACATTCAGTACTTC

size: .
J: TRBJ1-2
D: .
V: TRBV4-2
CDR3: CASSQEEGVTYGYTF
DNA: TGTGCCAGCAGCCAAGAAGAGGGCGTCACCTATGGCTACACCTTC

size: .
J: TRBJ2-5
D: .
V: TRBV7-9
CDR3: CASSLVAETQYF
DNA: TGTGCCAGCAGCTTAGTTGCGGAGACCCAGTACTTC

size: .
J: TRBJ1-2
D: .
V: TRBV2
CDR3: CASSEVGPQPGYTF
DNA: TGTGCCAGCAGTGAAGTGGGCCCGCAGCCCGGCTACACCTTC

size: .
J: TRBJ2-3
D: TRBD1
V: TRBV5-1
CDR3: CASSLGYRDRTDTQYF
DNA: TGCGCCAGCAGCTTGGGGTATAGGGACAGGACAGATACGCAGTATTTT

size: .
J: TRBJ1-2
D: .
V: TRBV30
CDR3: CAWSTGVYGYPF
DNA: TGTGCCTGGAGTACAGGCGTCTATGGCTACCCCTTC

size: .
J: TRBJ2-7
D: .
V: TRBV29-1
CDR3: CSVAGTPNNEQYF
DNA: TGCAGCGTCGCCGGGACACCCAATAACGAGCAGTACTTC

size: .
J: TRBJ1-5
D: .
V: TRBV10-3
CDR3: CAIRGPKDLYQPQHF
DNA: TGTGCCATCAGGGGCCCTAAAGATTTGTATCAGCCCCAGCATTTT

size: .
J: TRBJ1-1
D: .
V: TRBV18
CDR3: CASSPGGNTEAFF
DNA: TGTGCCAGCTCACCAGGCGGGAACACTGAAGCTTTCTTT

size: .
J: TRBJ2-3
D: TRBD2
V: TRBV5-4
CDR3: CASSLDGNGGITDTQYF
DNA: TGTGCCAGCAGCTTGGATGGGAACGGGGGGATTACAGATACGCAGTATTTT

size: .
J: TRBJ2-3
D: TRBD1
V: TRBV7-9
CDR3: CASSLQGTGVTDTQYF
DNA: TGTGCCAGCAGCTTACAGGGGACAGGGGTCACAGATACGCAGTATTTT

size: .
J: TRBJ1-1
D: TRBD1
V: TRBV14
CDR3: CASSRDRGRQAFF
DNA: TGTGCCAGCAGCCGGGACAGGGGGCGACAAGCTTTCTTT

size: .
J: TRBJ2-5
D: .
V: TRBV6-1
CDR3: CASGASGWETQYF
DNA: TGTGCCTCGGGGGCTAGCGGTTGGGAGACCCAGTACTTC

size: .
J: TRBJ2-7
D: TRBD2
V: TRBV5-4
CDR3: CASSQGTRPSYEQYF
DNA: TGTGCCAGCAGCCAAGGGACTAGACCTTCCTACGAGCAGTACTTC

size: .
J: TRBJ2-7
D: TRBD1
V: TRBV6-5
CDR3: CASRAGGPNEQYF
DNA: TGTGCCAGCAGGGCAGGGGGCCCGAACGAGCAGTACTTC

size: .
J: TRBJ1-5
D: .
V: TRBV6-5
CDR3: CASSYSGPREPQHF
DNA: TGTGCCAGCAGTTACTCGGGGCCCCGGGAGCCCCAGCATTTT